This T cell receptor (beta chain) comes out of a study of Ad26.COV2.S vaccination and SARS-CoV-2 variants (dated by TCRdb to the early 2020s). Study-level background: Vaccine-arm donors came from COV1001, a multicentre, randomized, double-blind, placebo-controlled phase I-IIa trial of Ad26.COV2.S in healthy adults. Ad26.COV2.S was administered intramuscularly at 5 x 10^10 or 1 x 10^11 viral particles, either as a single shot or as two shots given 56 days apart. TCRbeta repertoire sequencing was used to assess the specificity and breadth of SARS-CoV-2-reactive T cell receptors after Ad26.COV2.S vaccination. A total of about 30 samples were included in the TCR-sequenced set, comprising roughly 19 Ad26.COV2.S vaccine recipients, 5 placebo recipients and 8 SARS-CoV-2 convalescent individuals. Trial participants were randomized into five groups of five, in which low-dose or high-dose Ad26.COV2.S was given once or twice, or placebo was given on both occasions. Blinding of investigators to trial group allocation was maintained during experiments and outcome assessment. Beyond this particular receptor, the publication reports: Vaccine and placebo recipients had similar non-spike TCR breadth, a finding consistent with the vaccine containing only spike. Spike-specific TCR breadth was higher in Ad26.COV2.S recipients than in placebo recipients (P = 0.0014). The study was not powered for comparison of responses between vaccine doses or regimens. Substantial breadth of spike-specific CD8+ and CD4+ T cell responses was reported after vaccination. According to the authors, total T cell responses may have been underestimated by the TCR breadth and depth analyses.

The immunoSEQ Assay was the method used to sequence TCRbeta CDR3 regions. After extraction, genomic DNA underwent amplification by bias-controlled multiplex PCR, followed by high-throughput sequencing. From the authors' description of their analysis: To quantify the absolute abundance of every unique TCRbeta CDR3 region, sequences were collapsed and filtered. T cell fraction was estimated by normalizing TCRbeta template counts to usable DNA, with usable DNA measured through amplification of reference genes found in all nucleated cells. Repertoire TCRs were annotated as SARS-CoV-2-specific by exact matching of V gene, CDR3 amino acid sequence and J gene to a known reactive TCR set. MIRA supplied the reference SARS-CoV-2 TCR set, which was filtered for enrichment in COVID-19-positive ImmuneCODE repertoires so that public or cross-reactive TCRs were removed. Based on the MIRA antigens, annotated TCRs were further analysed at the level of specific ORF or position within ORF. Breadth was defined as the number of annotated unique rearrangements divided by the total number of unique productive rearrangements, and depth was defined as the summed frequency of the annotated unique rearrangements. Two-sided Wilcoxon rank-sum tests were applied when comparing TCR breadth between groups. This immuneACCESS table, as held by TCRdb, lists in-frame sequences with V and J called but not all clones. Of the missing ones, under half trace to an unresolved V gene in checked studies; the others have no known cause. V and J calls and clone size come straight from that table; D and trimming were deduced from the DNA. The sample profile shows 300,000 to 400,000 clones; 80% to 90% of them were found once. The biggest ten clones account for around 3.6% of the sample.

Per the publication, the treatment or condition label means: over 15 received Ad26.COV2.S at low or high dose, single or two shots; several received placebo; per-sample allocation not given. For vaccine and placebo recipients, repertoires were sequenced using samples collected on day 63 after the first injection. In Cohort 1b, 25 adults aged 18-55 years were enrolled at a single site in Boston, USA, between 29 July and 7 August 2020. Ad26.COV2.S was a replication-incompetent adenovirus type 26 vector that expressed a prefusion-stabilized SARS-CoV-2 spike protein derived from the original Wuhan strain. V is cut by 3 bases and J by 1 base, and the space between the germline ends is 9 bases. For CDR1 and CDR2, the germline V gene (reference sequence) lists PRHDT and FYEKMQ. The CDR3 goes from the cysteine to the phenylalanine over 14 residues. Only the CDR3 region is kept as DNA, spanning 42 bases read in frame from base 1.

About this clone: Its recognized antigen is unknown. Qualities for individual bases were not recorded, and no much larger clone is one base off.

Here the chain combines TRBV13 and TRBJ2-5; possibly the D gene is TRBD2, per 6 matching bases. The sample in question was peripheral blood, obtained in a trial of Ad26.COV2.S vaccine versus placebo. The receptor was isolated from a person aged 18-60 years who received the Ad26.COV2.S COVID-19 vaccine or a placebo. The sequenced DNA: TGTGCCAGCAGCTTGATCGGGGGCCAAGAGACCCAGTACTTC. It translates to CASSLIGGQETQYF.